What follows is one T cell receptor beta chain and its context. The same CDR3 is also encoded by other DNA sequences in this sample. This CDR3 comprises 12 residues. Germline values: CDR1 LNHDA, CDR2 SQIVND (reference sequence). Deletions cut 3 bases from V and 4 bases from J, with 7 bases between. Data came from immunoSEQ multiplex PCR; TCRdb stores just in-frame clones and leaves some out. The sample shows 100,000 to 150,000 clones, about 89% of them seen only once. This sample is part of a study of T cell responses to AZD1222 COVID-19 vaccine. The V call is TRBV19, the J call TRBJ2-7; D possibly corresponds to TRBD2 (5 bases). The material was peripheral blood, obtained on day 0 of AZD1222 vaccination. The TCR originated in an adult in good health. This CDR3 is CASSIGGYEQYF. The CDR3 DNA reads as TGTGCCAGTAGTATTGGCGGGTACGAGCAGTACTTC.